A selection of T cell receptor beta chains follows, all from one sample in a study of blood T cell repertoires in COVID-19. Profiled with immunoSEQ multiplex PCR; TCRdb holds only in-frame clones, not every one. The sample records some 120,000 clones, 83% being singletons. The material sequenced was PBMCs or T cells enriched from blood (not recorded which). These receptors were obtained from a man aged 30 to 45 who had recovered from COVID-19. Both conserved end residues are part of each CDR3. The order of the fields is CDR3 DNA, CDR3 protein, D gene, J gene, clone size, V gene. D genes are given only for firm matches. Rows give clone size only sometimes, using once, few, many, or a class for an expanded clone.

DNA: TGCGCCAGCAGCCAAGACGGGGGAGGGGGTTGGACTGAAGCTTTCTTT
CDR3: CASSQDGGGGWTEAFF
D: NA
J: TRBJ1-1
size: NA
V: TRBV4-1

DNA: TGTGCCACCAGCGACAGGGAGAACACTGAAGCTTTCTTT
CDR3: CATSDRENTEAFF
D: TRBD1
J: TRBJ1-1
size: once
V: TRBV15

DNA: TGTGCCAGCAGTGAAGTACAGGGGTCCTACAATGAGCAGTTCTTC
CDR3: CASSEVQGSYNEQFF
D: TRBD1
J: TRBJ2-1
size: NA
V: TRBV2

DNA: TGTGCCAGTAGTATGAATTTGGGGGGACCACCCACAGATACGCAGTATTTT
CDR3: CASSMNLGGPPTDTQYF
D: NA
J: TRBJ2-3
size: NA
V: TRBV19

DNA: TGTGCCAGCAGCGAAGCCGGGACTAACTCCTACAATGAGCAGTTCTTC
CDR3: CASSEAGTNSYNEQFF
D: TRBD2
J: TRBJ2-1
size: NA
V: TRBV7-2

DNA: TGTGCCTGGACCCACACAGGGGTTGGTGAAAAACTGTTTTTT
CDR3: CAWTHTGVGEKLFF
D: TRBD1
J: TRBJ1-4
size: NA
V: TRBV30

DNA: TGTGCCAGCAAAGGTCCGGGTTCAGATACGCAGTATTTT
CDR3: CASKGPGSDTQYF
D: NA
J: TRBJ2-3
size: NA
V: TRBV6-5

DNA: TGTGCCAGCCAGGGACTAGCGGGAGGGCCGGGGGAGACCCAGTACTTC
CDR3: CASQGLAGGPGETQYF
D: TRBD2
J: TRBJ2-5
size: NA
V: TRBV2

DNA: TGTGCCACCAGCAGAGACGGCAGGGAGACCCAGTACTTC
CDR3: CATSRDGRETQYF
D: NA
J: TRBJ2-5
size: NA
V: TRBV15

DNA: TGCGCCAGCAGCTTAAGGACCGACCAGGGGGGACAGTACTTC
CDR3: CASSLRTDQGGQYF
D: NA
J: TRBJ2-7
size: few
V: TRBV4-1

DNA: TGTGCCAGCAGTGACATCGGGACACGGGCTAACTATGGCTACACCTTC
CDR3: CASSDIGTRANYGYTF
D: NA
J: TRBJ1-2
size: NA
V: TRBV25-1

DNA: TGTGCCAGCAGATACCTCCGGGACAGACACATTTATACGCAGTATTTT
CDR3: CASRYLRDRHIYTQYF
D: TRBD1
J: TRBJ2-3
size: NA
V: TRBV5-6

DNA: TGTGCCAGCAGCGTGCGACAGGGGAGGGAAGATACGCAGTATTTT
CDR3: CASSVRQGREDTQYF
D: NA
J: TRBJ2-3
size: NA
V: TRBV5-4

DNA: TGTGCCAGCAGTTACCTGGAGAAGCCAAATGAGCAGTTCTTC
CDR3: CASSYLEKPNEQFF
D: NA
J: TRBJ2-1
size: NA
V: TRBV6-6

DNA: TGCAGCGTTGGTTCAGGGGGGACCATGAACACTGAAGCTTTCTTT
CDR3: CSVGSGGTMNTEAFF
D: TRBD1
J: TRBJ1-1
size: NA
V: TRBV29-1

DNA: TGTGCCAGTTGCAGAAACCCGGGGGAGCCGGGATCCGGGGAGCTGTTTTTT
CDR3: CASCRNPGEPGSGELFF
D: NA
J: TRBJ2-2
size: once
V: TRBV19

DNA: TGTGCCAGCAGTGAATCGGGGGACGGTGGCTACACCTTC
CDR3: CASSESGDGGYTF
D: NA
J: TRBJ1-2
size: NA
V: TRBV2

DNA: TGTGCCAGCAGCCACGGGACTAGCGGGTACTCTGGGGCCAACGTCCTGACTTTC
CDR3: CASSHGTSGYSGANVLTF
D: TRBD2
J: TRBJ2-6
size: NA
V: TRBV14

DNA: TGTGCCAGCAGATCCCCCTCAGGGGAGAATGGCTACACCTTC
CDR3: CASRSPSGENGYTF
D: NA
J: TRBJ1-2
size: NA
V: TRBV6-5

DNA: TGCGCCAGCAGCTTGAGGCTAGCGGGGGAGAGCTCCTACGAGCAGTACTTC
CDR3: CASSLRLAGESSYEQYF
D: TRBD2
J: TRBJ2-7
size: NA
V: TRBV5-1

DNA: TGTGCCAGCAGCGCCACCGGGACTAGCGGGAGGAAGATCCCCGAGCAGTACTTC
CDR3: CASSATGTSGRKIPEQYF
D: TRBD2
J: TRBJ2-7
size: NA
V: TRBV5-6

DNA: TGTGCCAGCAGCTTAGCTGGGGCTTTCTATGGCTACACCTTC
CDR3: CASSLAGAFYGYTF
D: NA
J: TRBJ1-2
size: few
V: TRBV7-2

DNA: TGTGCCAGCAGCTTAGCGGTCGGACTAGCGGGAGATACGCAGTATTTT
CDR3: CASSLAVGLAGDTQYF
D: TRBD2
J: TRBJ2-3
size: NA
V: TRBV7-9

DNA: TGTGCCAGCAGGGAACAGGGGTTCGGAGAGACCCAGTACTTC
CDR3: CASREQGFGETQYF
D: TRBD1
J: TRBJ2-5
size: NA
V: TRBV3-1/TRBV3-2

DNA: TGTGCTAGTGGGCCAGAGGGTATGCCCCAGCATTTT
CDR3: CASGPEGMPQHF
D: NA
J: TRBJ1-5
size: NA
V: TRBV12-5

DNA: TGTGCCAGCTCAACCGGTTTGGAGCCCCAGCATTTT
CDR3: CASSTGLEPQHF
D: NA
J: TRBJ1-5
size: NA
V: TRBV18

DNA: TGTGCCAGCAGCGTAGCGACTAGCGGGGACACAGATACGCAGTATTTT
CDR3: CASSVATSGDTDTQYF
D: TRBD2
J: TRBJ2-3
size: NA
V: TRBV9

DNA: TGTGCCACCAGCAGAGATCGGGGACAGGCTATACCCTATGGCTACACCTTC
CDR3: CATSRDRGQAIPYGYTF
D: TRBD1
J: TRBJ1-2
size: NA
V: TRBV15

DNA: TGCGCCAGCAGCCAGGGACAGGGAGATACGCAGTATTTT
CDR3: CASSQGQGDTQYF
D: TRBD1
J: TRBJ2-3
size: NA
V: TRBV4-1

DNA: TGTGCCAGCAGCCCATCGGTCGGGAGGGACGAGCAGTACTTC
CDR3: CASSPSVGRDEQYF
D: TRBD2
J: TRBJ2-7
size: NA
V: TRBV5-4

DNA: TGTGCCAGCACCCGGAGCAGGGGGCCGTCTACCCTCCACTTT
CDR3: CASTRSRGPSTLHF
D: TRBD1
J: TRBJ1-6
size: NA
V: TRBV27

DNA: TGTGCCATCAGTGAGACAGGGGACCCCCAGGAGACCCAGTACTTC
CDR3: CAISETGDPQETQYF
D: TRBD1
J: TRBJ2-5
size: NA
V: TRBV10-3

DNA: TGTGCCTGGAGTCCTTCTGGAAACACCATATATTTT
CDR3: CAWSPSGNTIYF
D: NA
J: TRBJ1-3
size: NA
V: TRBV30

DNA: TGTGCCAGCAGCTTGTCTGCAACTAATGAAAAACTGTTTTTT
CDR3: CASSLSATNEKLFF
D: NA
J: TRBJ1-4
size: NA
V: TRBV5-4

DNA: TGTGCCAGCAGCGGTACGGGACAGGCGAACACTGAAGCTTTCTTT
CDR3: CASSGTGQANTEAFF
D: TRBD1
J: TRBJ1-1
size: NA
V: TRBV9

DNA: TGCGCCAGCGCGGACAGGGGTGATTCACCCCTCCACTTT
CDR3: CASADRGDSPLHF
D: TRBD1
J: TRBJ1-6
size: NA
V: TRBV5-1

DNA: TGTGCTAGTGGTATGGGACAGTACAATGAGCAGTTCTTC
CDR3: CASGMGQYNEQFF
D: TRBD1
J: TRBJ2-1
size: NA
V: TRBV12-5

DNA: TGCGCCAGCAGCTTGCAACCCATGACAGATGAAAAACTGTTTTTT
CDR3: CASSLQPMTDEKLFF
D: NA
J: TRBJ1-4
size: once
V: TRBV5-1

DNA: TGTGCCAGCAGAATTTTAGCTAACGGGGAGCTGTTTTTT
CDR3: CASRILANGELFF
D: NA
J: TRBJ2-2
size: NA
V: TRBV6-5

DNA: TGTGCCAGTAGTATCACGAGACAGGGACACAATGAGCAGTTCTTC
CDR3: CASSITRQGHNEQFF
D: TRBD1
J: TRBJ2-1
size: NA
V: TRBV19

DNA: TGTGCCAGCAGTTTTTCCGGACTGGCGAACACCGGGGAGCTGTTTTTT
CDR3: CASSFSGLANTGELFF
D: NA
J: TRBJ2-2
size: NA
V: TRBV27

DNA: TGTGCCAGCAGCTTGGGCGGACAGGGGGGAGATACGCAGTATTTT
CDR3: CASSLGGQGGDTQYF
D: TRBD1
J: TRBJ2-3
size: NA
V: TRBV5-6

DNA: TGCGCCAGCAGCTCTGGACAGGGCGCGGAGACCCAGTACTTC
CDR3: CASSSGQGAETQYF
D: TRBD1
J: TRBJ2-5
size: NA
V: TRBV5-1

DNA: TGTGCCAGCAGTTCCTCCTTTGGGGAGATAAACTACGAGCAGTACTTC
CDR3: CASSSSFGEINYEQYF
D: NA
J: TRBJ2-7
size: NA
V: TRBV27

DNA: TGCAGCGTTGACGGAGCGGGAGTGTACACCGGGGAGCTGTTTTTT
CDR3: CSVDGAGVYTGELFF
D: TRBD2
J: TRBJ2-2
size: NA
V: TRBV29-1

DNA: TGTGCCAGCGATGGGACTGGGATGGAATTAGGCAATCAGCCCCAGCATTTT
CDR3: CASDGTGMELGNQPQHF
D: NA
J: TRBJ1-5
size: many
V: TRBV2

DNA: TGTGCCAGCAGCTCGGGAGACAGAGCCTATGGCTACACCTTC
CDR3: CASSSGDRAYGYTF
D: NA
J: TRBJ1-2
size: NA
V: TRBV7-2

DNA: TGTGCCAGCAAGGATACAGGGACGACTAATGAAAAACTGTTTTTT
CDR3: CASKDTGTTNEKLFF
D: NA
J: TRBJ1-4
size: NA
V: TRBV7-9

DNA: TGCGCCAGCAGCCAAGACGAGACAGGGTCCTACGAGCAGTACTTC
CDR3: CASSQDETGSYEQYF
D: TRBD1
J: TRBJ2-7
size: few
V: TRBV4-1

DNA: TGTGCCAGCAGCGTAGGACAGACCAACACCGGGGAGCTGTTTTTT
CDR3: CASSVGQTNTGELFF
D: NA
J: TRBJ2-2
size: NA
V: TRBV9

DNA: TGTGCCAGCAGTGACGGGAAAGGGTCGGAGACCCAGTACTTC
CDR3: CASSDGKGSETQYF
D: NA
J: TRBJ2-5
size: NA
V: TRBV25-1

DNA: TGTGCCAGCAGTTTTCCCGCGGAGTCTGGGGCCAACGTCCTGACTTTC
CDR3: CASSFPAESGANVLTF
D: NA
J: TRBJ2-6
size: NA
V: TRBV28